This T cell receptor beta chain derives from a study of blood T cell repertoires in COVID-19. Study-level background: Samples taken during acute and convalescent COVID-19 were collected in the United States, Italy and Spain. PBMCs, B-cell-depleted T cells, or T cells were the source of the cDNA or gDNA that made up the material.

The repertoire was sequenced with immunoSEQ multiplex PCR; TCRdb's copy has only in-frame clones and lacks some. In the table there are hundreds of thousands of clones, roughly four fifths of which are singletons. The CDR3 is 13 residues long. V was shortened by 5 bases and J by 3 bases, with 11 bases between the two germline ends. Participants, roughly 18 to 90 years old, spanned 25 or so US areas. A PCR-confirmed or clinician-diagnosed COVID-19 case had contacted exposed participants within 2 weeks of entry. The gene calls are TRBV12-3 or TRBV12-4 and TRBJ2-7, with D possibly matching TRBD1 (5 bases). This TCR was sampled from a man aged 40-49 years who had been exposed to COVID-19. Sample: PBMCs or T cells enriched from blood (not recorded which). The CDR3 bases are TGTGCCAGCAGTCCAGGGATACACTACGAGCAGTACTTC. This encodes CASSPGIHYEQYF.